The 28 T cell receptor beta chains below were found in one sample sequenced in a study of CD4+ T cells in melanoma. TCRdb's table, derived via immunoSEQ multiplex PCR, lists solely in-frame clones and lacks some. The sample gives roughly 4,200 clones, around 70% of which show up once; approximately 28% is in the top ten. Sequences were obtained from cells from a culture (not recorded whether cultured in vitro). The receptors were gathered from a human donor with melanoma.

This clone occurred once. V gene TRBV6-5 combines with J gene TRBJ2-7, with TRBD2 matching 11 bases. Germline V gene lookup returns CDR1 MNHEY and CDR2 SVGAGI. Trimming at V came to 6 bases and at J to 2 bases, leaving 6 bases not matched to a gene. This CDR3 spans 15 amino acids. The CDR3 reads CASSPALAGAYEQYF. The CDR3 nucleotides are TGTGCCAGCAGCCCGGCACTAGCGGGGGCCTACGAGCAGTACTTC.

This rearrangement joins TRBV11-1 to TRBJ2-2; the match to TRBD1 covers 8 bases. Germline lookup yields CDR1 SGHAT and CDR2 FQDESV (reference sequence). After removal of 2 bases from V and 0 bases from J, the junction contained 2 bases not matched to a gene. CDR3 size: 16 residues. In DNA form, the CDR3 reads TGTGCCAGCAGCTTAAGGACAGGGCCGAACACCGGGGAGCTGTTTTTT. It yields the protein CASSLRTGPNTGELFF.

Turning to this clone: The junction differs from germline at one of its ends, possibly a read error. The chain is built from TRBV20-1 and TRBJ1-2; D is unresolved. There are 11 residues in the CDR3. Germline V CDR1 and CDR2: DFQATT, SNEGSKA (reference sequence). The CDR3 region is CSARVGGKRYF. CDR3 nucleotides: TGCAGTGCTAGAGTGGGTGGCAAGCGTTACTTC.

CDR3: CASSLGSGAKAFF. CDR3 sequence (DNA): TGTGCCAGCAGCTTGGGGTCAGGGGCAAAAGCTTTCTTT. V and J are TRBV5-6 and TRBJ1-1, with a weak D call TRBD1 (6 bases). The V gene's germline CDR1 is SGHDT and CDR2 YYEEEE. V shed 0 bases and J shed 9 bases, with 12 bases lying between them. This CDR3 contains 13 residues.

The chain combines TRBV28 with TRBJ2-3; D may be TRBD2 (5 bases). Germline lookup yields CDR1 MDHEN and CDR2 SYDVKM. The CDR3 covers 14 residues. Trimming left V 5 bases short and J 5 bases short, with 14 bases between. CDR3 DNA: TGTGCCAGCAGTACTTATCGGGAAAGAGATACGCAGTATTTT. This translates into CASSTYRERDTQYF. Supplemented by reference TRBV28 and TRBJ2-3, the full variable domain reads DVKVTQSSRYLVKRTGEKVFLECVQDMDHENMFWYRQDPGLGLRLIYFSYDVKMKEKGDIPEGYSVSREKKERFSLILESASTNQTSMYLCASSTYRERDTQYFGPGTRLTVL.

The J gene is TRBJ1-1, the V gene TRBV7-2; no firm D call. Per the germline V gene, CDR1 is SGHTA and CDR2 is FQGNSA. V shed 5 bases and J shed 8 bases, with 6 bases lying between them. The CDR3 runs 10 residues. The CDR3 DNA reads TGTGCCAGCAGCCCCCCAGAAGCTTTCTTT. Protein product: CASSPPEAFF.

In nucleotides, the CDR3 is TGCGCCAGCAGCCAAGGGTTGGGACTAGCGGCCCACCGGGAGCTGTTTTTT. Its protein product is CASSQGLGLAAHRELFF. J is TRBJ2-2 and V is TRBV4-1; 11 positions agree with TRBD2. The CDR3 has 17 amino acids. Unmatched junction bases numbered 10, after V lost 1 base and J lost 9 bases. From germline, CDR1 is MGHRA and CDR2 YSYEKL.

Only one count was recorded for this clone. The CDR3 is CASSPGRADYNEQFF. In nucleotides, the CDR3 is TGTGCCAGCAGCCCCGGCAGGGCGGACTACAATGAGCAGTTCTTC. The rearrangement uses TRBV5-4 and TRBJ2-1, with D tentatively TRBD1 (5 bases). Germline V gene data show CDR1 as SGHNT and CDR2 as YYREEE (reference sequence). The CDR3 is 15 residues long. Between the trimmed V and J ends, which lost 4 bases and 3 bases, there was a span of 14 bases.

This clone was observed a single time. This rearrangement joins TRBV27 to TRBJ2-5; TRBD1 matches at 7 bases. This CDR3 has 14 residues. In germline, CDR1 is MNHEY, CDR2 SMNVEV (reference sequence). V shed 4 bases, J shed 3 bases, and the junction held 5 bases outside the gene matches. Here the CDR3 reads CASSSQGVEETQYF. DNA for the CDR3: TGTGCCAGCAGTTCCCAGGGGGTGGAAGAGACCCAGTACTTC.

The chain joins TRBV27 to TRBJ1-4; 7 positions agree with TRBD1. Germline V lookup: CDR1 MNHEY, CDR2 SMNVEV (reference sequence). The CDR3 is 13 amino acids. The J segment lost 8 bases and the V segment lost 10 bases, leaving 10 bases of the junction unmatched. DNA for the CDR3: TGTGCCACCCAGAGGGGGCCGGGAGAAAAACTGTTTTTT. This codes for CATQRGPGEKLFF.

This clone has only a few counts. This chain connects TRBV19 to TRBJ1-1; D not certain. This CDR3 is 11 amino acids long. Trimming took off 9 bases at V and 5 bases at J, with 10 bases between the two ends. The germline V gene encodes CDR1 LNHDA and CDR2 SQIVND (reference sequence). The CDR3 coding sequence is TGTGCCAGCCGGATGGGGACTGAAGCTTTCTTT. Its translation is CASRMGTEAFF.

This chain joins TRBV15 and TRBJ2-1, with no clear D. Germline V lookup: CDR1 LNHNV, CDR2 YYDKDF (reference sequence). This CDR3 comprises 15 residues. Trimming pared 5 bases from V and 2 bases from J, leaving 13 bases between. The CDR3 DNA reads TGTGCCACCAGCGGACGCCAAACCCCCTACAATGAGCAGTTCTTC. Its translation is CATSGRQTPYNEQFF.

This clone was seen only a few times. The chain employs TRBV7-2 and TRBJ2-7, with TRBD1 identical over 7 bases. The germline V gene encodes CDR1 SGHTA and CDR2 FQGNSA. The length of the CDR3 is 14 residues. V dropped 5 bases and J dropped 3; count of bases not matched to a gene: 7. The chain's CDR3 is CASSVNRGLYEQYF. CDR3 coding DNA: TGTGCCAGCAGCGTCAACAGGGGCCTCTACGAGCAGTACTTC.

This clone is medium-sized by share. The rearrangement joins TRBV6-6 to TRBJ2-1, with TRBD2 identical over 7 bases. The length of the CDR3 is 11 residues. CDR1 and CDR2 (germline): MNHNY, SVGAGI (reference sequence). The trim removed 5 bases at V and 10 bases at J, leaving 2 bases unmatched. CDR3 in amino acids: CASSHGGEQFF. The CDR3 DNA sequence: TGTGCCAGCAGTCACGGGGGGGAGCAGTTCTTC.

This chain links TRBV6-6 with TRBJ2-1; D not resolved. The V end was cut by 2 bases, the J end by 5 bases, with 7 bases between. CDR1 and CDR2 from the germline V gene are MNHNY and SVGAGI (reference sequence). CDR3 length: 13 amino acids. The CDR3 sequence is CASSYGRNNEQFF. The CDR3 bases are TGTGCCAGCAGTTACGGACGTAACAATGAGCAGTTCTTC.

V usage is TRBV18 and J usage is TRBJ2-5; 11 bases align to TRBD2. J gave up 4 bases and V 3 bases, and 1 base lay outside the gene matches. Germline V gives CDR1 KGHSH, CDR2 LQKENI. This CDR3 is 14 amino acids long. Here the CDR3 DNA reads TGTGCCAGCTCACCTGGGACTAGCGGAGAGACCCAGTACTTC. Amino acids: CASSPGTSGETQYF.

This sequence joins TRBV5-4 and TRBJ2-2, with D maybe TRBD2 (5 bases). Trimming cost V 4 bases and J 4 bases, with 11 bases left between them. CDR1 and CDR2 (germline): SGHNT, YYREEE (reference sequence). The CDR3 is 14 residues long. The CDR3 sequence: CASSLEEATGELFF. The CDR3 nucleotides read TGTGCCAGCAGCCTGGAGGAGGCCACCGGGGAGCTGTTTTTT.

This clone was detected a few times. The chain uses TRBV11-2 and TRBJ1-2; possible D gene TRBD1, 6 bases. Per the germline V gene, CDR1 is SGHAT and CDR2 is FQNNGV. This CDR3 spans 11 amino acids. Trimming pared 6 bases from V and 7 bases from J, leaving 9 bases between. For the CDR3, the DNA is TGTGCCAGCAGTGGAGGGGGTGGCTACACCTTC. Protein: CASSGGGGYTF.

The chain has TRBV7-9 and TRBJ2-3; 9 nucleotides agree with TRBD2. CDR1 SEHNR and CDR2 FQNEAQ come from the germline V gene (reference sequence). This CDR3 contains 15 residues. Trimming took 5 bases from V and 2 from J; bases not matched to a gene: 5. The CDR3 loop reads CASSPGTSTTDTQYF. CDR3 nucleotide sequence: TGTGCCAGCAGCCCCGGGACTAGCACCACAGATACGCAGTATTTT.

This chain connects TRBV5-4 to TRBJ2-7; TRBD1 agrees at 11 bases. The CDR3 sequence is 14 residues long. The J segment lost 6 bases and the V segment lost 4 bases, leaving 6 bases of the junction unmatched. The germline gives CDR1 SGHNT, CDR2 YYREEE (reference sequence). Here the CDR3 reads CASSTDRGHGEQYF. CDR3 coding DNA: TGTGCCAGCAGCACGGACAGGGGGCACGGCGAGCAGTACTTC.

The CDR3 is CASSFQGRLPLFF. DNA of the CDR3: TGTGCCAGCAGCTTTCAGGGGAGGTTACCACTGTTTTTT. The V and J genes are TRBV11-3 and TRBJ1-4; TRBD1 might be the D (6 bases). Trimming cost V 3 bases and J 13 bases, with 15 bases left between them. The germline V gene encodes CDR1 SGHNT and CDR2 YENEEA. CDR3 size: 13 residues.

V is TRBV19 and J is TRBJ1-2; weak D call: TRBD1 (5 bases). V lost 1 base and J lost 8, with 17 bases in between. The CDR3 length is 15 residues. The germline V gene has CDR1 LNHDA and CDR2 SQIVND (reference sequence). DNA of the CDR3: TGTGCCAGTAGTATAGTGAATTGGGGCGCGGAAGGCTACACCTTC. Protein sequence: CASSIVNWGAEGYTF.

The chain joins TRBV9 to TRBJ2-1, with 9 bases aligning to TRBD2. The CDR3 runs 20 residues. Germline CDR1 SGDLS, CDR2 YYNGEE. With 3 bases clipped from V and 5 bases from J, the junction kept 21 bases outside the gene matches. The CDR3 spells CASSDGVGGRGGFLNNEQFF. CDR3 in DNA: TGTGCCAGCAGCGATGGAGTTGGAGGGCGGGGGGGCTTTCTGAACAATGAGCAGTTCTTC.

The genes are TRBV6-1 and TRBJ1-1; 8 positions match TRBD1. CDR3 length equals 13 residues. The germline CDR1 and CDR2 sequences are MNHNS and SASEGT. V shed 1 base, J shed 11 bases, and the junction held 6 bases outside the gene matches. CDR3 loop: CASSEVGDRRAFF. In DNA form, the CDR3 reads TGTGCCAGCAGTGAAGTGGGGGACAGGAGGGCTTTCTTT.

This clone was observed a few times. The chain joins TRBV5-5 to TRBJ1-5; no firm D call. V lost 4 bases, J lost 3 bases, and 14 bases lay in between. Germline V CDR1 and CDR2: SGHKS, YYEKEE (reference sequence). CDR3 length: 15 residues. The chain's CDR3 is CASSPGAAYNQPQHF. The DNA of the CDR3 is TGTGCCAGCAGCCCGGGAGCAGCCTACAATCAGCCCCAGCATTTT.

This clone is large. V gene TRBV15 combines with J gene TRBJ1-1, with D perhaps TRBD1 (6 bases). CDR3 length: 16 amino acids. Between the trimmed V and J ends, which lost 5 bases and 3 bases, there was a span of 19 bases. Germline CDR1 and CDR2: LNHNV and YYDKDF (reference sequence). The CDR3 sequence is CATSVRTGHQHTEAFF. The CDR3 coding sequence is TGTGCCACCAGCGTACGTACGGGACACCAACACACTGAAGCTTTCTTT.

This sequence joins TRBV4-3 and TRBJ2-7; 10 nucleotides line up with TRBD1. The CDR3 consists of 16 residues. CDR1 LGHNA and CDR2 YSLEER come from the germline V gene. The J segment lost 2 bases and the V segment lost 1 base, leaving 5 bases of the junction unmatched. For the CDR3, the DNA is TGCGCCAGCAGCCAAGTCTCCGGGACAGGGGCCTACGAGCAGTACTTC. Amino acid sequence: CASSQVSGTGAYEQYF.

By its share, this clone is large. The chain combines TRBV9 with TRBJ2-1, with 8 bases fitting TRBD1. Trimming cost V 3 bases and J 0 bases; bases outside gene matches: 2. Looked up from germline, CDR1 is SGDLS and CDR2 is YYNGEE. There are 15 residues in the CDR3. CDR3 in amino acids: CASSGQGNSYNEQFF. CDR3 nucleotides: TGTGCCAGCAGCGGACAGGGGAACTCCTACAATGAGCAGTTCTTC.